The 29 T cell receptor beta chains given below trace back to one sample, sequenced in a study of cytomegalovirus exposure and HLA in healthy donors. PCR employed 60 Vbeta and 13 Jbeta primers. Sequencing used immunoSEQ multiplex PCR; TCRdb keeps in-frame clones, though not all of them. The table lists roughly 150,000 clones, about 74% of them singletons. Sequencing was carried out using PBMCs. The receptor set was obtained from a male donor in good health and CMV-seronegative.

In regard to this clone: The junction does not match germline at one end; this may be a read error. Other nucleotide sequences from this sample produce the same CDR3. This chain uses TRBV10-3 with TRBJ2-1; 8 bases are shared with TRBD2. The CDR3 consists of 15 residues. Germline V lookup: CDR1 ENHRY, CDR2 SYGVKD. The CDR3 sequence is CAITGGAGEGSEQFF. CDR3 bases: TGCGCCATCACGGGGGGAGCGGGAGAGGGAAGTGAGCAGTTCTTC.

For this clone: The junction differs from germline at one of its ends, possibly a read error. The chain joins TRBV19 to TRBJ2-3; TRBD1 matches 7 bases. CDR3 length equals 15 residues. Germline-derived CDR1 and CDR2 are LNHDA and SQIVND (reference sequence). CDR3 sequence: CASSRRGQVTGTQYF. The CDR3 DNA reads TGTGCCAGTAGTAGACGCGGACAGGTTACAGGTACGCAGTATTTT.

The chain couples TRBV11-2 to TRBJ2-1; D gene uncertain. Germline V gene lookup returns CDR1 SGHAT and CDR2 FQNNGV. This CDR3 is built from 16 residues. V lost 2 bases, J lost 7 bases, and 18 bases lay in between. The CDR3 loop reads CASSLSGFPGENEQFF. The DNA for the CDR3 is TGTGCCAGCAGCTTAAGTGGATTCCCGGGTGAGAATGAGCAGTTCTTC.

CDR3 region: CASSVRVSSQETQYF. The CDR3 DNA sequence: TGTGCCAGCAGTGTCCGGGTTTCGTCCCAAGAGACCCAGTACTTC. V usage is TRBV2 and J usage is TRBJ2-5; the D is unclear. CDR1 and CDR2 (germline): SNHLY, FYNNEI. V gave up 4 bases and J gave up 1 base, with 13 bases separating them. The CDR3 sequence is 15 residues long.

The CDR3 here is CASSLLGQINYGYTF. The CDR3, as DNA: TGTGCCAGCAGCTTATTGGGGCAAATTAACTATGGCTACACCTTC. The J gene is TRBJ1-2, the V gene TRBV13; tentative D call: TRBD1 (5 bases). From germline, CDR1 is PRHDT and CDR2 FYEKMQ (reference sequence). The CDR3 extends over 15 amino acids. V shed 2 bases and J shed 1 base, with 11 bases lying between them.

The rearrangement uses TRBV18 and TRBJ1-5; a weak D match, TRBD1 (6 bases). Looked up from germline, CDR1 is KGHSH and CDR2 is LQKENI. The CDR3 contains 15 residues. Deletions cut 3 bases from V and 7 bases from J, with 16 bases between. The CDR3 reads CASSPSGGLGQPQHF. For the CDR3, the DNA is TGTGCCAGCTCACCGTCGGGGGGCCTAGGGCAGCCCCAGCATTTT.

The CDR3 DNA reads as TGTGCCTGGAGTGTACCGCCCGCGTATACGCAGTATTTT. This codes for CAWSVPPAYTQYF. The chain couples TRBV30 to TRBJ2-3, with D uncertain. V was clipped by 0 bases and J by 7 bases, with 11 bases between them. This CDR3 is built from 13 residues. The germline CDR1 and CDR2 sequences are GTSNPN and SVGIG (reference sequence).

V usage is TRBV5-4 and J usage is TRBJ1-2; possible D gene TRBD1, 6 bases. V was clipped by 3 bases and J by 5 bases, with 17 bases between them. The germline CDR1 and CDR2 sequences are SGHNT and YYREEE (reference sequence). The CDR3 is 15 residues long. The CDR3 spells CASSSGTPGTYGYTF. CDR3 DNA sequence: TGTGCCAGCAGCTCTGGGACACCAGGAACTTATGGCTACACCTTC.

The genes are TRBV9 and TRBJ2-5; the match to TRBD2 covers 7 bases. V was clipped by 2 bases and J by 2 bases; unmatched bases: 6. Per the germline V gene, CDR1 is SGDLS and CDR2 is YYNGEE. CDR3 length equals 15 residues. CDR3 region: CASSVSRGGQETQYF. DNA of the CDR3: TGTGCCAGCAGCGTGTCAAGGGGAGGGCAAGAGACCCAGTACTTC.

V gene TRBV27 combines with J gene TRBJ1-1, with D perhaps TRBD1 (6 bases). V dropped 4 bases and J dropped 0 bases, with 12 bases sitting between them. Germline assignment: CDR1 MNHEY and CDR2 SMNVEV (reference sequence). The CDR3 sequence is 15 residues long. This CDR3 reads CASSSQGKMNTEAFF. For the CDR3, the DNA is TGTGCCAGCAGTTCACAGGGAAAAATGAACACTGAAGCTTTCTTT.

V and J are TRBV11-2 and TRBJ1-1; D gene uncertain. Germline CDR1 reads SGHAT; CDR2 reads FQNNGV. The CDR3 has 12 amino acids. V was pared by 4 bases and J by 4 bases, with 7 bases between. The CDR3 DNA reads TGTGCCAGCAGCTCGGGAGTCACTGAAGCTTTCTTT. Translating gives CASSSGVTEAFF.

The rearrangement uses TRBV7-9 and TRBJ1-2, with D perhaps matching TRBD1 (5 bases). This CDR3 has 15 amino acids. V lost 5 bases to trimming and J lost 7 bases, with 20 bases between them. Germline V CDR1 and CDR2: SEHNR, FQNEAQ (reference sequence). The CDR3 here is CASSLVDRRGGGYTF. In DNA, the CDR3 is TGTGCCAGCAGCCTCGTCGACCGGAGGGGAGGTGGCTACACCTTC.

This chain joins TRBV5-1 and TRBJ2-5, with D unclear. V was shortened by 0 bases and J by 2 bases, with 8 bases between the two germline ends. The CDR3 extends over 14 amino acids. The germline gives CDR1 SGHRS, CDR2 YFSETQ. The CDR3 sequence is CASSLGPFQETQYF. The CDR3 bases are TGCGCCAGCAGCTTGGGTCCCTTTCAAGAGACCCAGTACTTC.

V gene TRBV15 combines with J gene TRBJ2-1; 13 bases line up with TRBD2. CDR1 and CDR2 from the germline V gene are LNHNV and YYDKDF (reference sequence). The CDR3 sequence is 17 residues long. Unmatched junction bases numbered 8, after V lost 0 bases and J lost 9 bases. The CDR3 protein is CATSRDWGTSGRGEQFF. CDR3 sequence (DNA): TGTGCCACCAGCAGAGATTGGGGTACTAGCGGGAGGGGTGAGCAGTTCTTC.

The genes are TRBV19 and TRBJ2-4; D unclear. CDR3 size: 16 residues. Germline CDR1 and CDR2: LNHDA and SQIVND (reference sequence). V shed 2 bases and J shed 0 bases, with 11 bases lying between them. The CDR3 region has the DNA TGTGCCAGTAGTATAAAGGAGACTCTAGCCAAAAACATTCAGTACTTC. It is translated as CASSIKETLAKNIQYF.

The chain carries TRBV28 and TRBJ1-1; TRBD1 is a possible D gene (6 bases). V was pared by 6 bases and J by 3 bases, with 8 bases between. Germline CDR1 and CDR2: MDHEN and SYDVKM. The CDR3 is made up of 12 amino acids. Here the CDR3 DNA reads TGTGCCAGCAGAACAGGGTACACTGAAGCTTTCTTT. This gives the protein CASRTGYTEAFF.

This sequence joins TRBV7-2 and TRBJ1-6; D perhaps matches TRBD1 (5 bases). This CDR3 region has 14 residues. Germline V lookup: CDR1 SGHTA, CDR2 FQGNSA. The V end lost 2 bases, the J end lost 6 bases, and 8 bases lay between the germline ends. CDR3 sequence reads: CASSLQGSNSPLHF. As DNA, the CDR3 is TGTGCCAGCAGCTTACAGGGCAGTAATTCACCCCTCCACTTT.

The chain recombines TRBV6-5 with TRBJ1-2; 9 nucleotides align to TRBD1. The CDR3 is 15 residues long. Trimming took 0 bases from V and 7 from J; bases not matched to a gene: 6. Germline CDR1 and CDR2: MNHEY and SVGAGI. CDR3 in DNA: TGTGCCAGCAGTTACTCGCGACAGGGGGAGAGTGGCTACACCTTC. It translates to CASSYSRQGESGYTF.

The chain joins TRBV6-5 to TRBJ1-1, with D uncertain. Looked up from germline, CDR1 is MNHEY and CDR2 is SVGAGI. The CDR3 runs 13 residues. V gave up 6 bases and J gave up 4 bases, with 12 bases separating them. CDR3 nucleotide sequence: TGTGCCAGCAGAAACTCACAGCTCACTGAAGCTTTCTTT. Amino acid sequence: CASRNSQLTEAFF.

V is TRBV13 and J is TRBJ2-2; maybe TRBD2 (6 bases). Germline assignment: CDR1 PRHDT and CDR2 FYEKMQ (reference sequence). CDR3 length equals 15 residues. V was clipped by 7 bases and J by 2 bases, with 14 bases between them. This CDR3 reads CASTVGGTNTGELFF. CDR3 coding DNA: TGTGCCAGCACAGTGGGGGGTACTAACACCGGGGAGCTGTTTTTT.

The gene calls are TRBV28 and TRBJ1-6; D is possibly TRBD1 (5 bases). V was pared by 2 bases and J by 8 bases, with 7 bases between. This CDR3 spans 13 amino acids. Germline-derived CDR1 and CDR2 are MDHEN and SYDVKM. The CDR3 spells CASSLRGDSPLHF. DNA for the CDR3: TGTGCCAGCAGTTTAAGGGGTGATTCACCCCTCCACTTT.

The V call is TRBV6-1, the J call TRBJ2-1, with TRBD2 matching over 7 bases. The CDR3 covers 14 residues. V was clipped by 4 bases and J by 4 bases; unmatched bases: 4. From germline, CDR1 is MNHNS and CDR2 SASEGT. The CDR3 loop reads CASSAGLTYNEQFF. The CDR3 bases are TGTGCCAGCAGTGCGGGACTAACTTACAATGAGCAGTTCTTC.

A single count supports this clone. The gene calls are TRBV7-2 and TRBJ1-1; no firm D call. The germline V gene encodes CDR1 SGHTA and CDR2 FQGNSA. Trimming took off 5 bases at V and 4 bases at J, with 17 bases between the two ends. This CDR3 is built from 15 residues. CDR3 DNA: TGTGCCAGCAGCGCGAGACAATTATGGCCCACTGAAGCTTTCTTT. Amino acid sequence: CASSARQLWPTEAFF.

The chain recombines TRBV6-5 with TRBJ2-1, with D uncertain. Germline V lookup: CDR1 MNHEY, CDR2 SVGAGI. The CDR3 has 15 amino acids. Trimming shortened V by 2 bases and J by 0 bases, and 8 bases separated the two germline ends. DNA for the CDR3: TGTGCCAGCAGTTACGATGAGAGCTCCTACAATGAGCAGTTCTTC. This gives the protein CASSYDESSYNEQFF.

J is TRBJ1-2 and V is TRBV28; D possibly corresponds to TRBD1 (6 bases). Germline-derived CDR1 and CDR2 are MDHEN and SYDVKM. This CDR3 is built from 15 residues. V was shortened by 8 bases and J by 7 bases, with 23 bases between the two germline ends. The CDR3: CASLPGGEQGGGYTF. The CDR3 nucleotides are TGTGCCAGCCTCCCGGGAGGGGAACAGGGCGGTGGCTACACCTTC.

The V and J genes are TRBV4-3 and TRBJ2-1; 7 bases fit TRBD2. The V segment lost 6 bases and the J segment 6 bases; nucleotides outside the gene matches: 17. CDR1 and CDR2 (germline): LGHNA, YSLEER. The CDR3 runs 17 residues. The CDR3 sequence is CASSPHARDYPGNEQFF. The DNA of the CDR3 is TGCGCCAGCAGTCCTCACGCCCGGGACTACCCGGGCAATGAGCAGTTCTTC.

This chain uses TRBV18 with TRBJ1-1, with D perhaps TRBD1 (5 bases). This CDR3 is 15 amino acids long. Germline assignment: CDR1 KGHSH and CDR2 LQKENI. V lost 3 bases and J lost 6, with 17 bases in between. The CDR3: CASSPGDDRRAEAFF. The CDR3 bases are TGTGCCAGCTCACCGGGGGACGACCGGAGGGCTGAAGCTTTCTTT.

The rearrangement links TRBV6-5 to TRBJ1-1; D remains unclear. Germline V lookup: CDR1 MNHEY, CDR2 SVGAGI. CDR3 size: 14 residues. Trimming left V 0 bases short and J 4 bases short, with 9 bases between. For the CDR3, the DNA is TGTGCCAGCAGTTACTCGAATCGGGGCACTGAAGCTTTCTTT. Its translation: CASSYSNRGTEAFF.

This clone appeared a few times. The rearrangement joins TRBV7-8 to TRBJ2-3, with 9 bases aligning to TRBD2. CDR1 and CDR2 from the germline V gene are SGHVS and FQNEAQ. This CDR3 is built from 16 residues. V shed 2 bases and J 2 bases; nucleotides not matched to a gene: 5. The CDR3 loop is CASSLLAGPFTDTQYF. The CDR3 DNA reads as TGTGCCAGCAGCTTACTAGCGGGACCCTTCACAGATACGCAGTATTTT. Full variable domain (outside the CDR3, taken from reference TRBV7-8 and TRBJ2-3): GAGVSQSPRYKVAKRGQDVALRCDPISGHVSLFWYQQALGQGPEFLTYFQNEAQLDKSGLPSDRFFAERPEGSVSTLKIQRTQQEDSAVYLCASSLLAGPFTDTQYFGPGTRLTVL.